This T cell receptor beta chain was found in a study of radiotherapy plus CTLA-4 blockade in lung cancer. About the study: Disease control was present in roughly 30% of patients, and objective responses in approximately 20%.

Germline V gene sequence: CDR1 MGHRA, CDR2 YSYEKL. The length of the CDR3 is 15 residues. TCRdb's copy holds only in-frame clones and misses some; the assay was immunoSEQ multiplex PCR. The sample holds roughly 85,000 clones, around 87% seen once. Details on this clone: The junction does not match germline at one end; this may be a read error.

The chain has TRBV4-1 and TRBJ2-7; TRBD2 agrees at 12 bases. Sequences were derived from peripheral blood, sampled from a patient treated with radiotherapy plus ipilimumab. The origin of this receptor is a human donor with non-small cell lung cancer that progressed on radiotherapy plus ipilimumab. The DNA for the CDR3 is TGTGCCAGCAGTCAACTAGCGGGGGGCCCCTACGAGCAGTACTTC. Translated: CASSQLAGGPYEQYF.